This T cell receptor (beta chain) was observed in a study of OX40 agonist ivuxolimab in advanced cancers. Describing the broader study: Ivuxolimab was an agonistic, fully human IgG2 monoclonal antibody directed against OX40 (CD134), a costimulatory receptor. Intravenous ivuxolimab was administered to patients every 2 weeks at six dose levels: 0.01, 0.1, 0.3, 1.5, 3 and 10 mg/kg. Of the approximately 54 dose-escalation patients, hepatocellular carcinoma was present in 19, melanoma in around 15, renal cell carcinoma in 9 and head and neck cancer in 9. A male proportion of nearly 85% and a mean age of around 60 years, ranging from 23 to 79, were recorded for the dose-escalation cohort. Prior anti-PD-1, anti-PD-L1 or anti-CTLA-4 therapy was permitted, and checkpoint inhibitors had been received by 30% to 40% of dose-escalation patients. Partial responses were achieved by three dose-escalation patients, of whom one had hepatocellular carcinoma and two had cutaneous melanoma. Peripheral TCRbeta sequencing was intended to test whether TCR sequence diversity was altered and clonal T-cell expansion was caused by ivuxolimab. The paper covers the monotherapy dose-escalation part of the phase I ivuxolimab trial, which included N of about 50 patients.

The trial excluded patients who had a history of autoimmune disease or were on systemic immunosuppression. Peripheral blood for TCR sequencing was collected from all dose cohorts at baseline, on cycle 4 day 1, and on cycle 7 day 1. The samples were taken from a phase I, first-in-human, multicenter, open-label dose-escalation trial of ivuxolimab. Adults with locally advanced or metastatic melanoma, renal cell, hepatocellular, or head and neck squamous cell carcinoma were enrolled in the trial. Before TCR sequencing, CD4+ T cells and CD8+ T cells were sorted from peripheral blood as separate populations. Genomic DNA was isolated from the sorted cells so that the TCRbeta CDR3 region could be sequenced. The immunoSEQ Assay was used to sequence the TCRbeta CDR3 regions. TCRdb stores this immuneACCESS table with in-frame sequences only. Part of the clones is absent; in the studies checked, under half of the shortfall reflects unresolved V genes, and no reason is known for the rest. The sample table lists some 37,000 clones, 88% of them with a count of one. Of the sample, less than 5% falls within the top ten clones.

What the authors observed across the whole study: In the 0.1-3.0 mg/kg groups, partial responders were among the patients with the lowest normalized peripheral clonal expansion, particularly in CD8+ T cells. Low levels of normalized T-cell clonal expansion were also shown by some nonresponding patients. The antigen specificity of the peripheral T cells that underwent clonal expansion was not determined. On average, CD8+ T cells showed more expanded clones than CD4+ T cells after ivuxolimab. At doses from 0.1 to 3.0 mg/kg, clonal expansion was seen in both CD4+ and CD8+ blood T cells between baseline and week 6.

This clone turned up a few times. What antigen it recognizes has not been identified. No much larger clone exists at a distance of one base, and base qualities are not known. Trimming accounts for 4 bases at V and 6 bases at J, while the number of junction bases matched to no gene is 8. For CDR1 and CDR2, the germline V gene lists MDHEN and SYDVKM. There are 15 amino acids in the CDR3, from cysteine to phenylalanine inclusive. The DNA shown is the 45-base CDR3, in frame from base 1. The chain uses TRBV28 and TRBJ2-5; TRBD1 aligns with 10 central bases. The source is an adult with an advanced solid tumor such as melanoma, head and neck, liver or kidney cancer. This specimen consisted of CD4+ or CD8+ T cells sorted from blood, obtained in a trial of the OX40 agonist ivuxolimab. The CDR3 in this case is CASSSRQGAFQTQYF. Read as DNA, the sequence is TGTGCCAGCAGTTCCCGACAGGGGGCGTTTCAGACCCAGTACTTC.